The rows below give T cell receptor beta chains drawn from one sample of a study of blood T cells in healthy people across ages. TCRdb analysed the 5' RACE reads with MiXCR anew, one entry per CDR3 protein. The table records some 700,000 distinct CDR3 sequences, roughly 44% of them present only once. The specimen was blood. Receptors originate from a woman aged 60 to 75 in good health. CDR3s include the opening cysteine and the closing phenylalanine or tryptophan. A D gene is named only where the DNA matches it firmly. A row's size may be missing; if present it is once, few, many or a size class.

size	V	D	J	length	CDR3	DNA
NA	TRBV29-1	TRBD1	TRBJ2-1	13	CSVVRQGVNEQFF	TGCAGCGTTGTGAGACAGGGAGTCAATGAGCAGTTCTTC
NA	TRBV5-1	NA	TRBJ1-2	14	CASTNSPTVYGYTF	TGCGCCAGCACCAATTCTCCGACAGTCTATGGCTACACCTTC
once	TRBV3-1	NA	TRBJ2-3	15	CVSSQGLGSTDTQYF	TGTGTCAGCAGCCAAGGCCTAGGAAGCACAGATACGCAGTATTTT
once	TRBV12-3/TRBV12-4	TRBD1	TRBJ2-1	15	CASSFVGQGFSEQFF	TGTGCCAGCAGTTTCGTAGGACAGGGGTTTAGCGAGCAGTTCTTC
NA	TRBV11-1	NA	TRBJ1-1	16	CASSLAAYTGFTEAFF	TGTGCCAGCAGCTTAGCGGCCTATACAGGATTCACTGAAGCTTTCTTT
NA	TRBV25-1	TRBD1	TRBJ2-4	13	CASSPRDRGFQYF	TGTGCCAGCAGCCCCCGGGACAGGGGATTTCAGTACTTC
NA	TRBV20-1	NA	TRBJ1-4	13	CSARGGLPAKLFF	TGCAGTGCTAGAGGGGGGCTTCCAGCAAAACTGTTTTTT
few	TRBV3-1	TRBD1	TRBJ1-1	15	CASSPSDRGPSEAFF	TGTGCCAGCAGCCCGTCGGACAGGGGGCCCTCTGAAGCTTTCTTT
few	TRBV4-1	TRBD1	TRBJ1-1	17	CASSQDLYRGRGTEAFF	TGCGCCAGCAGCCAAGATTTGTACAGGGGGCGCGGGACTGAAGCTTTCTTT
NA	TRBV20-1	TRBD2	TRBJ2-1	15	CSARGREGTYNEQFF	TGCAGTGCTAGGGGGCGGGAGGGGACCTACAATGAGCAGTTCTTC
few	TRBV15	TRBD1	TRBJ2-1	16	CATSRGTGSSYNEQFF	TGTGCCACCAGCAGAGGGACAGGGAGCTCCTACAATGAGCAGTTCTTC
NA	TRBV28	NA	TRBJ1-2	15	CASSLFPGLDYGYTF	TGTGCCAGCAGTTTATTTCCGGGCCTGGACTATGGCTACACCTTC
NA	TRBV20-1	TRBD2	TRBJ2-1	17	CSARDEGLAGNHNEQFF	TGCAGTGCTAGAGATGAGGGACTAGCGGGAAATCACAATGAGCAGTTCTTC
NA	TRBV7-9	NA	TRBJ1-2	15	CASSLDSRTDYGYTF	TGTGCCAGCAGCTTAGATTCCCGGACAGACTATGGCTACACCTTC
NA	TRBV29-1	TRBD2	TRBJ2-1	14	CSGKTSGGYNEQFF	TGCAGCGGAAAGACTAGCGGGGGGTACAATGAGCAGTTCTTC
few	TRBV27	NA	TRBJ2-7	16	CASSSPLRTGTYEQYF	TGTGCCAGCAGTTCCCCTCTCCGAACAGGGACCTACGAGCAGTACTTC
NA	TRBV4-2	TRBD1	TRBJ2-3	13	CASSRDGTVGQYF	TGTGCCAGCAGCCGCGACGGGACAGTGGGGCAGTATTTT
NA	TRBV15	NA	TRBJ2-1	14	CATSRDSVPHEQFF	TGTGCCACCAGCAGAGATTCAGTCCCACATGAGCAGTTCTTC
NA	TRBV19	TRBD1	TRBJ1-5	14	CAGRQGYSNQPQHF	TGTGCCGGAAGACAGGGTTATAGCAATCAGCCCCAGCATTTT
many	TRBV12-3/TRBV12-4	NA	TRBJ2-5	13	CASSLSGRETQYF	TGTGCCAGCAGTTTATCAGGGCGGGAGACCCAGTACTTC
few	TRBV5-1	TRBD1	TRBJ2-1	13	CASSEDRVSEQFF	TGCGCCAGCAGTGAAGACAGGGTCAGTGAGCAGTTCTTC
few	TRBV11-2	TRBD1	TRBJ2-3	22	CASSLRVGTGVSRGSGTDTQYF	TGTGCCAGCAGCTTAAGGGTCGGGACAGGGGTCAGCCGTGGGAGTGGCACAGATACGCAGTATTTT
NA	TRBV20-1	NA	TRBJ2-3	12	CSARAHPATQYF	TGCAGTGCTAGAGCCCATCCAGCGACGCAGTATTTT
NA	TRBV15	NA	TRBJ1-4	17	CATSRVRGPSTNEKLFF	TGTGCCACCAGCAGGGTCAGGGGCCCCAGTACTAATGAAAAACTGTTTTTT
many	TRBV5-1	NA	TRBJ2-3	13	CASSSTSTDTQYF	TGCGCCAGCAGCTCCACTAGCACAGATACGCAGTATTTT
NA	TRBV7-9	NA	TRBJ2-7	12	CPSSLRGDEQYF	TGTCCCAGCAGCTTACGTGGGGACGAGCAGTACTTC
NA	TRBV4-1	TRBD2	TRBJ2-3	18	CASSQGTSGADFRDTQYF	TGCGCCAGCAGCCAAGGGACTAGCGGGGCCGATTTCAGAGATACGCAGTATTTT
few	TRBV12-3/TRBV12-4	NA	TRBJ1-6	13	CASRDRFNSPLHF	TGTGCCAGCAGGGACAGATTTAATTCACCCCTCCACTTT
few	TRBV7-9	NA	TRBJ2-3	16	CASSLGGSGSTDTQYF	TGTGCCAGCAGCTTAGGAGGTAGCGGTAGCACAGATACGCAGTATTTT
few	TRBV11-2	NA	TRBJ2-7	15	CASSLVPGKGYEQYF	TGTGCCAGCAGCTTAGTCCCGGGAAAGGGATACGAGCAGTACTTC
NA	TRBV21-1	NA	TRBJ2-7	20	CASSTDRGVKAGGKTYEQYF	TGTGCCAGCAGCACCGACAGGGGAGTAAAAGCGGGAGGGAAGACCTACGAGCAGTACTTC
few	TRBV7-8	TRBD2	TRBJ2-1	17	CASTVPSGSLMYNEQFF	TGTGCCAGCACCGTACCGAGCGGGAGCCTGATGTACAATGAGCAGTTCTTC
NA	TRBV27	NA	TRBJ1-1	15	CASSLFPRQDTEAFF	TGTGCCAGCAGTTTATTCCCCCGGCAGGACACTGAAGCTTTCTTT
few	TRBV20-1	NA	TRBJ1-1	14	CSAPDTVLNTEAFF	TGCAGTGCTCCTGACACAGTCTTGAACACTGAAGCTTTCTTT
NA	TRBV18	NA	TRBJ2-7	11	CASSPRDEQYF	TGTGCCAGCTCACCCAGAGACGAGCAGTACTTC
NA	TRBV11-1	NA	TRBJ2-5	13	CASSVAQGRTQYF	TGTGCCAGCAGCGTAGCGCAGGGAAGGACCCAGTACTTC
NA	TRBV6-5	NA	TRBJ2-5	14	CASSYSITKETQYF	TGTGCCAGCAGTTACTCGATTACGAAAGAGACCCAGTACTTC
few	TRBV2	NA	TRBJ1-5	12	CASTGDNQPQHF	TGTGCCAGCACAGGGGACAATCAGCCCCAGCATTTT
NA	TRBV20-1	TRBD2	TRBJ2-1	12	CSALPLAGSQFF	TGCAGTGCTCTACCCCTAGCGGGATCGCAGTTCTTC
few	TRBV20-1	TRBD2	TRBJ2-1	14	CSASGTSGVNEQFF	TGCAGTGCTTCCGGGACTAGCGGGGTCAATGAGCAGTTCTTC
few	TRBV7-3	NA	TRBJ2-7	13	CASSLGNTYEQYF	TGTGCCAGCAGCTTGGGGAATACCTACGAGCAGTACTTC
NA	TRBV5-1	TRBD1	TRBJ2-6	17	CASTRTGDFSGANVLTF	TGCGCCAGCACCAGGACAGGGGACTTCTCTGGGGCCAACGTCCTGACTTTC
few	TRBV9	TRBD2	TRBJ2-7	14	CASSPSAGDYEQYF	TGTGCCAGCAGCCCCTCAGCGGGAGACTACGAGCAGTACTTC
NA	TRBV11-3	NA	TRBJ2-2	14	CASSLVSGPGELFF	TGTGCCAGCAGCTTAGTATCGGGACCCGGGGAGCTGTTTTTT
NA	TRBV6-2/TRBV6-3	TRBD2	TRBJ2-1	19	CASSYEAGLAGGGYNEQFF	TGTGCCAGCAGTTACGAAGCTGGACTAGCGGGAGGTGGCTACAATGAGCAGTTCTTC
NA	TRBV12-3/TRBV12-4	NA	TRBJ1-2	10	CASSLEAYTF	TGTGCCAGCAGTTTAGAGGCGTACACCTTC
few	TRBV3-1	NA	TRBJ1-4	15	CASSQVSRGGEKLFF	TGTGCCAGCAGCCAAGTGAGCCGGGGGGGTGAAAAACTGTTTTTT
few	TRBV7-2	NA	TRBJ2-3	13	CASSLSWADTQYF	TGTGCCAGCAGCTTATCCTGGGCAGATACGCAGTATTTT
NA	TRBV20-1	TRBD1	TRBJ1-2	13	CSAPGTANYGYTF	TGCAGTGCGCCGGGGACAGCTAACTATGGCTACACCTTC
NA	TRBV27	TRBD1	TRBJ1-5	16	CASSSQRDRGNQPQHF	TGTGCCAGCAGTTCTCAGCGGGACAGGGGGAATCAGCCCCAGCATTTT